These 20 T cell receptor beta chains were sequenced from one sample in a study of blood T cells in healthy people across ages. The use of a sample-barcoded 5' primer and a J-beta primer mix characterized a second PCR of about 7 to 12 cycles. TCRdb processed the 5' RACE reads anew with MiXCR; each CDR3 protein has one entry. The sample includes about 1.1 million distinct CDR3 sequences, about two fifths seen only once; the top ten take about an eighth. Sequencing input: blood. The origin of the receptors is a young man in good health.

This sequence joins TRBV12-3 or TRBV12-4 and TRBJ1-5; D is unresolved. This CDR3 comprises 14 residues. The V gene lost 8 bases and the J gene lost 0 bases, with 11 bases spanning the gap. The CDR3 region has the DNA TGTGCCAGCGCGGACGGGAATAGCAATCAGCCCCAGCATTTT. The encoded protein is CASADGNSNQPQHF.

The chain joins TRBV27 to TRBJ2-7; 7 bases agree with TRBD2. This CDR3 contains 15 residues. The ends lost 6 bases at V and 4 bases at J; junction bases unmatched: 12. CDR1 and CDR2 (germline): MNHEY, SMNVEV (reference sequence). The DNA for the CDR3 is TGTGCCAGCAGCTCAATTGGGACTACCGATTACGAGCAGTACTTC. This encodes CASSSIGTTDYEQYF.

The chain has TRBV12-3 or TRBV12-4 and TRBJ2-3, with TRBD2 as a possible D gene (5 bases). Trimming removed 3 bases at V and 3 bases at J, with 13 bases between. This CDR3 has 15 residues. CDR3 coding DNA: TGTGCCAGCAGTTTGAGGAGGCCGGGAACAGATACGCAGTATTTT. It yields the protein CASSLRRPGTDTQYF.

This clonotype was counted between two and nine times. The gene calls are TRBV9 and TRBJ1-5; possibly TRBD1 for D (6 bases). The ends were cut back, 0 bases at V and 1 base at J, with 8 bases in the middle. From germline, CDR1 is SGDLS and CDR2 YYNGEE. The length of the CDR3 is 15 residues. In DNA form, the CDR3 reads TGTGCCAGCAGCGTAGCTGGGACAAGCAATCAGCCCCAGCATTTT. Protein: CASSVAGTSNQPQHF. Variable domain in full (rest from reference TRBV9 and TRBJ1-5): DSGVTQTPKHLITATGQRVTLRCSPRSGDLSVYWYQQSLDQGLQFLIQYYNGEERAKGNILERFSAQQFPDLHSELNLSSLELGDSALYFCASSVAGTSNQPQHFGDGTRLSIL.

This chain joins TRBV7-2 and TRBJ2-7; D may be TRBD2 (5 bases). The CDR3 is 13 amino acids. CDR1 is SGHTA, CDR2 FQGNSA, per germline. V lost 1 base to trimming and J lost 9 bases, with 13 bases between them. CDR3 DNA sequence: TGTGCCAGCAGCTTAGTTGGTCGGGATGCGCAGTACTTC. It is translated as CASSLVGRDAQYF.

This clonotype was observed a few times. J is TRBJ1-5 and V is TRBV12-3 or TRBV12-4; 10 bases agree with TRBD1. Trimming removed 4 bases from V and 2 bases from J; junction bases left unmatched: 8. The CDR3 sequence is 17 residues long. The CDR3 reads CASSSSGTGDRNQPQHF. CDR3 coding DNA: TGTGCCAGCAGTTCGTCCGGGACAGGGGACCGCAATCAGCCCCAGCATTTT.

This clonotype was observed a handful of times. The chain combines TRBV7-9 with TRBJ2-2; TRBD1 is a possible D gene (5 bases). Trimming took 5 bases from V and 1 from J, leaving 11 bases between them. CDR3 size: 15 residues. The V gene's germline CDR1 is SEHNR and CDR2 FQNEAQ (reference sequence). The CDR3 sequence: CASSVRQRNTGELFF. Here the CDR3 DNA reads TGTGCCAGCAGCGTCCGACAGAGGAACACCGGGGAGCTGTTTTTT.

This chain joins TRBV7-8 and TRBJ2-6, with D perhaps matching TRBD2 (5 bases). The germline V gene has CDR1 SGHVS and CDR2 FQNEAQ. The V gene lost 4 bases and the J gene lost 0 bases, with 10 bases spanning the gap. The CDR3 runs 16 residues. CDR3 in amino acids: CASSWTANSGANVLTF. CDR3 nucleotides: TGTGCCAGCAGCTGGACTGCCAACTCTGGGGCCAACGTCCTGACTTTC.

The chain uses TRBV4-1 and TRBJ2-3, with TRBD2 as a possible D gene (5 bases). The V gene lost 4 bases and the J gene lost 0 bases, with 17 bases spanning the gap. The CDR3 contains 17 residues. In germline, CDR1 is MGHRA, CDR2 YSYEKL. CDR3 loop: CASSPTQRSTSTDTQYF. As DNA, the CDR3 is TGCGCCAGCAGCCCAACTCAGCGGAGTACTAGCACAGATACGCAGTATTTT.

This clonotype has more than one count but fewer than ten. The genes are TRBV10-3 and TRBJ2-3; 11 bases match TRBD2. Germline assignment: CDR1 ENHRY and CDR2 SYGVKD. CDR3 length: 20 amino acids. The V gene end was trimmed by 10 bases and the J gene end by 2 bases; junction bases not matched to a gene: 23. The CDR3 DNA reads as TGTGCCACCCTTACAGGGACGGACACTAGCGGGGGAAGGCACACAGATACGCAGTATTTT. Translated, it gives CATLTGTDTSGGRHTDTQYF.

The table lists this clonotype with a few counts. This chain uses TRBV20-1 with TRBJ2-3; the match to TRBD1 covers 12 bases. Trimming cost V 2 bases and J 6 bases; bases outside gene matches: 9. Germline V lookup: CDR1 DFQATT, CDR2 SNEGSKA (reference sequence). The CDR3 length is 16 residues. Here the CDR3 DNA reads TGCAGTGCTAGACTGATTCCGGGACAGGGGGCCGATACGCAGTATTTT. It specifies CSARLIPGQGADTQYF.

Concerning this clonotype: This sequence may be a read error, since a much larger clone differs from it by one base. The chain uses TRBV20-1 and TRBJ2-5; TRBD1 is a possible D gene (6 bases). This CDR3 spans 20 amino acids. Germline V lookup: CDR1 DFQATT, CDR2 SNEGSKA (reference sequence). Between the trimmed V and J ends, which lost 0 bases and 11 bases, there was a span of 37 bases. The CDR3 nucleotides read TGCAGTGCTAGAGAACATCGGCGCAGGGGCCAGTTAGAGTTCTACAATGAGCAGTACTTC. Translated, it gives CSAREHRRRGQLEFYNEQYF.

V gene TRBV13 combines with J gene TRBJ2-1; TRBD1 matches 9 bases. Germline-derived CDR1 and CDR2 are PRHDT and FYEKMQ (reference sequence). The CDR3 extends over 20 amino acids. Germline trimming cut 1 base from V and 1 base from J; bases unmatched to any gene: 14. The CDR3 protein is CASSLAPGQGYAPSYNEQFF. CDR3 nucleotide sequence: TGTGCCAGCAGCTTAGCCCCGGGACAGGGATACGCTCCATCCTACAATGAGCAGTTCTTC.

The V gene is TRBV21-1, the J gene TRBJ2-5; whether TRBD1, the table's D call, matches the DNA was not checked. The J call may be in error: the DNA end matches TRBJ2-7 better. TRBV21-1 represents a pseudogene. CDR3 length: 17 amino acids. The DNA for the CDR3 is TGTGCCAGCAGCAAGGTGGGAATGGGATGGGGGGCCCACGAGCAGTACTTC. Protein product: CASSKVGMGWGAHEQYF.

The genes are TRBV12-3 or TRBV12-4 and TRBJ2-3; D unclear. CDR3 size: 15 residues. The ends were cut back, 1 base at V and 7 bases at J, with 15 bases in the middle. The CDR3 DNA sequence: TGTGCCAGCAGTTTAGATACGGCGGTGGCTTATACGCAGTATTTT. The encoded protein is CASSLDTAVAYTQYF.

This clonotype showed up just once. This chain joins TRBV6-7 and TRBJ1-5; D unresolved. TRBV6-7 is flagged as an ORF with uncertain function. Deletions cut 2 bases from V and 3 bases from J, with 17 bases between. The CDR3 runs 17 residues. The DNA of the CDR3 is TGTGCCAGCAGTTACCACCGGGAGGCGGAATACAATCAGCCCCAGCATTTT. It codes for CASSYHREAEYNQPQHF.

The sample holds many counts of this clonotype. This chain joins TRBV4-3 and TRBJ2-4; the D is unclear. The V and J ends lost 1 base and 0 bases respectively, with 13 bases between them. There are 17 residues in the CDR3. CDR1 and CDR2 from the germline V gene are LGHNA and YSLEER. The CDR3 sequence is CASSQVVFSLAKNIQYF. CDR3 DNA: TGCGCCAGCAGCCAAGTTGTGTTCAGTCTAGCCAAAAACATTCAGTACTTC.

This clonotype was seen just once. The chain combines TRBV7-8 with TRBJ2-2; 10 bases agree with TRBD2. Trimming removed 1 base from V and 3 bases from J; junction bases left unmatched: 5. The CDR3 runs 17 residues. Germline-derived CDR1 and CDR2 are SGHVS and FQNEAQ. CDR3 sequence reads: CASSLEGTSVHTGELFF. The CDR3 region has the DNA TGTGCCAGCAGCTTAGAGGGGACTAGCGTACACACCGGGGAGCTGTTTTTT. Using reference TRBV7-8 and TRBJ2-2 for the parts outside the CDR3, the full variable domain is GAGVSQSPRYKVAKRGQDVALRCDPISGHVSLFWYQQALGQGPEFLTYFQNEAQLDKSGLPSDRFFAERPEGSVSTLKIQRTQQEDSAVYLCASSLEGTSVHTGELFFGEGSRLTVL.

V usage is TRBV6-2 or TRBV6-3 and J usage is TRBJ2-1; TRBD2 aligns across 7 bases. CDR3 length: 16 amino acids. The junction had 12 bases not matched to a gene; V was cut back by 6 bases and J by 4 bases. Per germline, CDR1 MNHEY and CDR2 SVGEGT. The CDR3 coding sequence is TGTGCCAGCAGAGTTAATCCGGGGGGAAGGTACAATGAGCAGTTCTTC. Protein product: CASRVNPGGRYNEQFF.

The rearrangement uses TRBV9 and TRBJ1-4; 7 nucleotides line up with TRBD1. This CDR3 has 13 residues. The germline gives CDR1 SGDLS, CDR2 YYNGEE. J gave up 8 bases and V 3 bases, and 4 bases lay outside the gene matches. Written as DNA, the CDR3 is TGTGCCAGCAGCGCCTCAGGGGGGGAAAAACTGTTTTTT. It encodes CASSASGGEKLFF.